This T cell receptor (beta chain) appears in the sequencing data of a study of cytomegalovirus exposure and HLA in healthy donors. The study, taken as a whole, reports: In a later analysis, TCR beta V- and J-gene trimming showed a link to a missense DCLRE1C variant. While the bulk of TCR sequences proved rare, some public TCRs turned up in many donors. For most subjects, TCR beta sequences were reported to predict HLA-A and HLA-B alleles with accuracy.

In regard to this clone: The antigen remains unidentified.

Vbeta (60) and Jbeta (13) primers were used in the PCR. Produced via immunoSEQ multiplex PCR; TCRdb's table is partial and in-frame only. The sample shows around 180,000 clones, less than 80% of them seen only once. This clonotype originated in a woman aged 40 to 55 in good health and CMV-seronegative. Sequenced sample: PBMCs.

The CDR3 bases are TGCGCCAGCAGCCACGGACTAGCGGGAGGTTCAGATACGCAGTATTTT. It codes for CASSHGLAGGSDTQYF. This sequence joins TRBV4-3 and TRBJ2-3; 14 bases fit TRBD2. This CDR3 region has 16 residues. With V trimmed by 3 bases and J by 4 bases, 3 bases remained unmatched. Germline V lookup: CDR1 LGHNA, CDR2 YSLEER.